One sample yielded the 3 T cell receptor beta chains listed below, sequenced in a study of cytomegalovirus exposure and HLA in healthy donors. The PCR was carried out with 60 Vbeta primers and 13 Jbeta primers. Sequencing was performed with immunoSEQ multiplex PCR; in TCRdb, only in-frame clones are kept and a portion is missing. Of tens of thousands of clones listed, about 70% are singletons. Input material: PBMCs. These receptors were collected from a male donor in good health and CMV-seropositive.

The J gene is TRBJ2-2, the V gene TRBV9, with D possibly matching TRBD2 (5 bases). V was shortened by 0 bases and J by 0 bases, with 21 bases between the two germline ends. This CDR3 is 20 amino acids long. Germline assignment: CDR1 SGDLS and CDR2 YYNGEE. In DNA, the CDR3 is TGTGCCAGCAGCGTAGACCCCCAAGACGGGGTCTCCGCGAACACCGGGGAGCTGTTTTTT. Protein product: CASSVDPQDGVSANTGELFF.

The rearrangement links TRBV5-1 to TRBJ2-5, with D uncertain. The J call is uncertain, as TRBJ2-7 better fits the DNA end. The CDR3 loop spans 13 amino acids. Germline V gene sequence: CDR1 SGHRS, CDR2 YFSETQ. DNA for the CDR3: TGCGCCAGCAGCAGAGAGGCTACCTACGAGCAGTACTTC. Translating gives CASSREATYEQYF.

This chain connects TRBV30 to TRBJ2-3; 13 bases agree with TRBD2. V was clipped by 8 bases and J by 2 bases; unmatched bases: 10. CDR3 length: 16 amino acids. Germline CDR1 and CDR2: GTSNPN and SVGIG (reference sequence). The CDR3 sequence: CAGTSGAGVFTDTQYF. CDR3 in DNA: TGTGCCGGGACTAGCGGGGCGGGGGTCTTCACAGATACGCAGTATTTT.